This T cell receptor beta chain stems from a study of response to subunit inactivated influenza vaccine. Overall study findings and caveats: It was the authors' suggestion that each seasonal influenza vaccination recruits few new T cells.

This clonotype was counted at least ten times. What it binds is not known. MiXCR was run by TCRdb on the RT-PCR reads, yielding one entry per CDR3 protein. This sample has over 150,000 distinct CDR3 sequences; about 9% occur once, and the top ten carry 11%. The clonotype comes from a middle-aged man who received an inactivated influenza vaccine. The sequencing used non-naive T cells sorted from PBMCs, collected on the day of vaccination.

The CDR3 DNA reads as TGTGCCAGCAGCGAAACCCCAGGGACAGGGGAGACCCAGTACTTC. Translating gives CASSETPGTGETQYF. This chain joins TRBV6-1 and TRBJ2-5; the match to TRBD1 covers 9 bases. There are 15 residues in the CDR3. The J segment lost 5 bases and the V segment lost 6 bases, leaving 10 bases of the junction unmatched. From germline, CDR1 is MNHNS and CDR2 SASEGT.